The source of this T cell receptor (beta chain) is a study of CD8+ T cells in alopecia areata. Study as a whole: Treated patients swallowed 5 to 10 mg of oral tofacitinib twice daily.

Study-wide results and caveats: Many expanded lesional clones persisted in scalp and blood during tofacitinib treatment. Only a single nonresponder existed, so baseline CD8+ expansion links stay unclear.

Regarding treatment: oral pan-JAK inhibitor, 5-10 mg twice daily. After isolation, RNA underwent reverse transcription to generate cDNA as the sequencing template. Assay: immunoSEQ multiplex PCR; the TCRdb copy retains only in-frame clones and omits some. The table lists 140,000 to 150,000 clones, about 56% of them singletons, with about 15% in the top ten. Remarks on this clone: Its specificity is unknown.

Unmatched junction bases numbered 3, after V lost 0 bases and J lost 2 bases. Germline V CDR1 and CDR2: SNHLY, FYNNEI. The CDR3 totals 15 residues. The TCR sequence derives from a human donor with alopecia areata. The V and J genes are TRBV2 and TRBJ2-5; 7 bases are a match to TRBD2. Sample: CD8+ T cells sorted from blood, taken at week 4, from a patient treated with tofacitinib. CDR3: CASSEARTSQETQYF. Written as DNA, the CDR3 is TGTGCCAGCAGTGAAGCCCGGACTAGTCAAGAGACCCAGTACTTC.